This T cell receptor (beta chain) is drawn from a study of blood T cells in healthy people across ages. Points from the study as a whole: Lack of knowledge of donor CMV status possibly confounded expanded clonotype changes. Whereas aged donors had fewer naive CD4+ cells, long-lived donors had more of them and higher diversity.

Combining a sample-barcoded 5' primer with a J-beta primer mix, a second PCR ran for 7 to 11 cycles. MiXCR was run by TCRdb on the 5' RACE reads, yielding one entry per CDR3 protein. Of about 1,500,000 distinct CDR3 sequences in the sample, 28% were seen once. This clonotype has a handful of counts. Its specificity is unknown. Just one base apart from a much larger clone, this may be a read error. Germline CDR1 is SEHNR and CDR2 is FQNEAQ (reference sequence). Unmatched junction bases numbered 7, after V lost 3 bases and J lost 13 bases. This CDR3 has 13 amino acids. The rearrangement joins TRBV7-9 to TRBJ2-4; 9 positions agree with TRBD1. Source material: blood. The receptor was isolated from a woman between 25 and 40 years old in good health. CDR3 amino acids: CASSFGTGYVQYF. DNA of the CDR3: TGTGCCAGCAGCTTCGGGACAGGGTACGTGCAGTACTTC.